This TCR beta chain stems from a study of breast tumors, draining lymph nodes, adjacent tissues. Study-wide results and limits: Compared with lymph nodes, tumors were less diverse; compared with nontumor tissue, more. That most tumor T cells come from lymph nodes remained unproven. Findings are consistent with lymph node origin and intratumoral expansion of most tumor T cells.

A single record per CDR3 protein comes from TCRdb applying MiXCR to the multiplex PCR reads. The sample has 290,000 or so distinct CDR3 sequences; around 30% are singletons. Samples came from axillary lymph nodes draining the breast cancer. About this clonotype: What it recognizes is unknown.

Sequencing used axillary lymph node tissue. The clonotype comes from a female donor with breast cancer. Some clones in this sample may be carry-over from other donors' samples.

DNA for the CDR3: TGTGCCACCAGCCGGGACAGGGGTGTTGGCTACACCTTC. This gives the protein CATSRDRGVGYTF. The V call is TRBV24-1, the J call TRBJ1-2, with 10 bases identical to TRBD1. This CDR3 has 13 residues. The germline V gene has CDR1 KGHDR and CDR2 SFDVKD. V gave up 7 bases and J gave up 7 bases; unmatched junction bases: 5.